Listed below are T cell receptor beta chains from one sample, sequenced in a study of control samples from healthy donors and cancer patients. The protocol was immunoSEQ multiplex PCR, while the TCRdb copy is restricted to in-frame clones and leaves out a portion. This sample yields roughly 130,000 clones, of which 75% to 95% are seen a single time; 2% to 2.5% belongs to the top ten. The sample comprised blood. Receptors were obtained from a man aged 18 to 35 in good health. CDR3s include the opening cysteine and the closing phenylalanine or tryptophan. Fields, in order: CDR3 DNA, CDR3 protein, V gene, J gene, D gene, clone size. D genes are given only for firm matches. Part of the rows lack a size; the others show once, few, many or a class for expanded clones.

TGTGCCAGCAGTGAAGGGGGCAGGTACACAGATACGCAGTATTTT,CASSEGGRYTDTQYF,TRBV6-1,TRBJ2-3,NA,once
TGTGCCAGCAGCTTAATTAGCGGGAGAAACAATGAGCAGTTCTTC,CASSLISGRNNEQFF,TRBV7-9,TRBJ2-1,TRBD2,NA
TGTGCCAGCAGCCAAAGACAGGGTGTGAATGAAAAACTGTTTTTT,CASSQRQGVNEKLFF,TRBV3-1/TRBV3-2,TRBJ1-4,TRBD1,NA
TGTGCCAGCAGTGAAGGGAGAGAGGGGTTAACTGAAGCTTTCTTT,CASSEGREGLTEAFF,TRBV6-1,TRBJ1-1,NA,NA
TGTGCCAGCAGTCTGACAAGCGGGATGGGGGGGGAGACCCAGTACTTC,CASSLTSGMGGETQYF,TRBV28,TRBJ2-5,TRBD2,NA
TGTGCCAGCAGCACATGGACGGGCCAAGAGACCCAGTACTTC,CASSTWTGQETQYF,TRBV7-9,TRBJ2-5,NA,NA
TGTGCCAGCAGTTTCTACCCAGAGGAGACCCAGTACTTC,CASSFYPEETQYF,TRBV5-6,TRBJ2-5,NA,NA
TGCGCCAGCAGCCAAGCGAACACTGAAGCTTTCTTT,CASSQANTEAFF,TRBV4-1,TRBJ1-1,NA,NA
TGTGCCATCAGTGAGTCGAAAGGTGGGGCCGGGGAGCTGTTTTTT,CAISESKGGAGELFF,TRBV10-3,TRBJ2-2,NA,NA
TGCAGCGTTGGACTAGCGGAGGACAATGAGCAGTTCTTC,CSVGLAEDNEQFF,TRBV29-1,TRBJ2-1,TRBD2,once
TGTGCCAGCACCTTGGGGAGGGAGAATCAGCCCCAGCATTTT,CASTLGRENQPQHF,TRBV6-6,TRBJ1-5,NA,NA
TGCGCCAGCGGCTGGGGTCGGGACAGGGGGCCATCGTCCTATGGCTACACCTTC,CASGWGRDRGPSSYGYTF,TRBV4-1,TRBJ1-2,TRBD1,NA
TGTGCCAGCAGTCCCTACAAGAGCCGGGGGGCGATTGAGACCCAGTACTTC,CASSPYKSRGAIETQYF,TRBV28,TRBJ2-5,NA,once
TGCGCCAGCAGCCAAGTCGTCCTAGCGGGGGGGTACGAGCAGTACTTC,CASSQVVLAGGYEQYF,TRBV4-1,TRBJ2-7,TRBD2,NA
TGTGCCAGCAGTTACGTGCTAGCGGGAGGGCCTGGCAATGAGCAGTTCTTC,CASSYVLAGGPGNEQFF,TRBV6-2/TRBV6-3,TRBJ2-1,TRBD2,NA
TGTGCCAGCCGATCCTACAATGAGCAGTTCTTC,CASRSYNEQFF,TRBV12-3/TRBV12-4,TRBJ2-1,NA,NA
TGCGCCAGCAGCCAAGATAGGACTAGCGGGCACAATGAGCAGTTCTTC,CASSQDRTSGHNEQFF,TRBV4-3,TRBJ2-1,TRBD2,NA
TGTGCCAGCAGGCCGGGTGGTCAGGCTTACAATGAGCAGTTCTTC,CASRPGGQAYNEQFF,TRBV6-5,TRBJ2-1,NA,NA
TGCGCCAGCAAAGGGTCGGAAGAAAATTCACCCCTCCACTTT,CASKGSEENSPLHF,TRBV5-1,TRBJ1-6,NA,NA
TGTGCCAGCAGCTTAACGCTGGACACTGAAGCTTTCTTT,CASSLTLDTEAFF,TRBV11-2,TRBJ1-1,NA,NA
TGTGCCAGCAAGACTAGCGAAGTCGATGAGCAGTTCTTC,CASKTSEVDEQFF,TRBV25-1,TRBJ2-1,TRBD2,NA
TGTGCCTGGATAACTGGGGGGGTAGGTCACCACGAGCAGTACTTC,CAWITGGVGHHEQYF,TRBV30,TRBJ2-7,TRBD2,NA
TGCAGCGTTCCACAGAACTCCGGGGAGCTGTTTTTT,CSVPQNSGELFF,TRBV29-1,TRBJ2-2,NA,NA
TGTGCCAGCAGCAGGGAGGACCGAAGCACAGATACGCAGTATTTT,CASSREDRSTDTQYF,TRBV9,TRBJ2-3,NA,once
TGTGCCAGCAGCTGGGGGGACAGGGGGAACGGTTCACCCCTCCACTTT,CASSWGDRGNGSPLHF,TRBV28,TRBJ1-6,TRBD1,NA
TGTGCCAGCAGCGAGGACAGGGTCGGTCAGCCCCAGCATTTT,CASSEDRVGQPQHF,TRBV6-6,TRBJ1-5,TRBD1,NA
TGTGCCAGCAGCTTTCAGGCGAACACTGAAGCTTTCTTT,CASSFQANTEAFF,TRBV7-9,TRBJ1-1,NA,NA
TGCAGCCACCTGACTAGCGGGTCCTACAATGAGCAGTTCTTC,CSHLTSGSYNEQFF,TRBV29-1,TRBJ2-1,TRBD2,once
TGCAGTGCTAGTAAGCGGGGGGCCCTAAACATTCAGTACTTC,CSASKRGALNIQYF,TRBV20-1,TRBJ2-4,TRBD2,NA
TGTGCCAGCAGCGGGGGAGCGCAGGGTAGTCCAGGTACTAATGAAAAACTGTTTTTT,CASSGGAQGSPGTNEKLFF,TRBV9,TRBJ1-4,NA,NA
TGTGCCAGCAGTTTGTCGTCTGAATCACGGGGCCCGACCCTTAGGGACATTCAGTACTTC,CASSLSSESRGPTLRDIQYF,TRBV28,TRBJ2-4,NA,NA
TGTGCCAGCAGCCAGGGGACAGGTAACACTGAAGCTTTCTTT,CASSQGTGNTEAFF,TRBV3-1/TRBV3-2,TRBJ1-1,TRBD1,NA
TGTGCCAGTAGTATCGCCATTGGGAGCAATCAGCCCCAGCATTTT,CASSIAIGSNQPQHF,TRBV19,TRBJ1-5,NA,NA
TGTGCCTGGAGCCCGGACAGGCCCAACAATGAGCAGTTCTTC,CAWSPDRPNNEQFF,TRBV30,TRBJ2-1,TRBD1,NA
TGTGCCAGCAGCCCGGGCCCTTACTCTGGAAACACCATATATTTT,CASSPGPYSGNTIYF,TRBV9,TRBJ1-3,NA,NA
TGCGCCAGCAGCTCCATAGCGGGGATTTACAATGAGCAGTTCTTC,CASSSIAGIYNEQFF,TRBV5-1,TRBJ2-1,TRBD2,NA
TGTGCCAGCAGCTCCCGCCGTAAACAGGGGGGAGAAAAACTGTTTTTT,CASSSRRKQGGEKLFF,TRBV11-2,TRBJ1-4,TRBD1,NA
TGTGCCAGCAGCTACCGGGACAGGGTGGAGACCCAGTACTTC,CASSYRDRVETQYF,TRBV7-9,TRBJ2-5,TRBD1,NA
TGCGCCAGCAGTGCCGGTAGCGGGGGCCTTTTCGAGCAGTACTTC,CASSAGSGGLFEQYF,TRBV10-1,TRBJ2-7,TRBD2,few
TGTGCCTGGAGTGCCGACCGGGTCTCATACGAGCAGTACTTC,CAWSADRVSYEQYF,TRBV30,TRBJ2-7,NA,NA
TGTGCCAGCAGCAACCGACTAGCGGGGGTGGTCGGGGAGCTGTTTTTT,CASSNRLAGVVGELFF,TRBV5-5,TRBJ2-2,TRBD2,NA